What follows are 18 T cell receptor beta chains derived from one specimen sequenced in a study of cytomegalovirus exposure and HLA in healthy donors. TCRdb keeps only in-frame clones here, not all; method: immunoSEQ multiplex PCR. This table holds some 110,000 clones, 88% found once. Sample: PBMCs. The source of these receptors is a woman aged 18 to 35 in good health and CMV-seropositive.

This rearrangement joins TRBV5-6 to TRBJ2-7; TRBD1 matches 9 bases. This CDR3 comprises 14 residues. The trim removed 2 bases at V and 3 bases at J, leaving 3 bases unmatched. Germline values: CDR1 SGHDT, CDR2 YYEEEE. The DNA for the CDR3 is TGTGCCAGCAGCTTTCGACAGGGGGTCTACGAGCAGTACTTC. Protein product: CASSFRQGVYEQYF.

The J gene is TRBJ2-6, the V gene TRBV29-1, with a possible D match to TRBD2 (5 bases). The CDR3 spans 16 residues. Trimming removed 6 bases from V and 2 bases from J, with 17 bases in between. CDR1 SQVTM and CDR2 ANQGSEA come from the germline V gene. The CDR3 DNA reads TGCAGCGTCTCCGGGATCGAGGGTGCTGGGGCCAACGTCCTGACTTTC. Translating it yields CSVSGIEGAGANVLTF.

CDR3 in DNA: TGTGCCAGCGCCCCACGGGGGACCCTCCAAGAGACCCAGTACTTC. Encoded protein: CASAPRGTLQETQYF. The chain employs TRBV2 and TRBJ2-5, with a possible D match to TRBD2 (6 bases). The CDR3 is 15 amino acids. CDR1 and CDR2 from the germline V gene are SNHLY and FYNNEI. Trimming left V 8 bases short and J 1 base short, with 17 bases between.

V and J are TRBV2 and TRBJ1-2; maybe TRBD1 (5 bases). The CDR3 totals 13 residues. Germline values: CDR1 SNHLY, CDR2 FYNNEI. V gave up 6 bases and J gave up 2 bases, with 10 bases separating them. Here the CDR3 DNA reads TGTGCCAGCAGCGCAGGGCCGAACTATGGCTACACCTTC. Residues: CASSAGPNYGYTF.

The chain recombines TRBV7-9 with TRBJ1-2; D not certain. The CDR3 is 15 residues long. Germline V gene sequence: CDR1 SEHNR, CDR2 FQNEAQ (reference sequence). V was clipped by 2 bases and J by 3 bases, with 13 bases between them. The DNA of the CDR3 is TGTGCCAGCAGCTTAATCCGGGGTCGGGACTATGGCTACACCTTC. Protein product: CASSLIRGRDYGYTF. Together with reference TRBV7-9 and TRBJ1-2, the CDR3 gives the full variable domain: DTGVSQNPRHKITKRGQNVTFRCDPISEHNRLYWYRQTLGQGPEFLTYFQNEAQLEKSRLLSDRFSAERPKGSFSTLEIQRTEQGDSAMYLCASSLIRGRDYGYTFGSGTRLTVV.

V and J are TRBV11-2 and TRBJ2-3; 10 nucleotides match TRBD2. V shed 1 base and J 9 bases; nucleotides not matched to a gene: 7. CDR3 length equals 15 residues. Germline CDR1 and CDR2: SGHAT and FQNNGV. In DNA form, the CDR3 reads TGTGCCAGCAGCTTAGTGGCTAGCGGGGGCCGGACGCAGTATTTT. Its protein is CASSLVASGGRTQYF.

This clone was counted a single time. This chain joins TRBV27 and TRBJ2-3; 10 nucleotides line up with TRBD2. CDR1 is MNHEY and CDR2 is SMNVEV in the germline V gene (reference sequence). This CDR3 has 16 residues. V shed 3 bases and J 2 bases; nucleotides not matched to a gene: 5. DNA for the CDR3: TGTGCCAGCAGTTTGTCAGCGGGGGGGCTCACAGATACGCAGTATTTT. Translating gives CASSLSAGGLTDTQYF.

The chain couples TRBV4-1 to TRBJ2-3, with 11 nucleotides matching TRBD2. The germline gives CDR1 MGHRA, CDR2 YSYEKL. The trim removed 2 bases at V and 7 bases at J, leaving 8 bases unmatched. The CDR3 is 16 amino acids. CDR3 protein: CASSQISGGALHTQYF. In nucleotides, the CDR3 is TGCGCCAGCAGCCAAATTAGCGGGGGGGCGCTTCATACGCAGTATTTT.

The CDR3, as DNA: TGTGCCAGTAGTGTGGGACTAGCGGGGTCTTACAATGAGCAGTTCTTC. Encoded protein: CASSVGLAGSYNEQFF. The chain uses TRBV19 and TRBJ2-1, with TRBD2 matching over 13 bases. J gave up 4 bases and V 5 bases, and 5 bases lay outside the gene matches. The germline V gene has CDR1 LNHDA and CDR2 SQIVND (reference sequence). There are 16 residues in the CDR3.

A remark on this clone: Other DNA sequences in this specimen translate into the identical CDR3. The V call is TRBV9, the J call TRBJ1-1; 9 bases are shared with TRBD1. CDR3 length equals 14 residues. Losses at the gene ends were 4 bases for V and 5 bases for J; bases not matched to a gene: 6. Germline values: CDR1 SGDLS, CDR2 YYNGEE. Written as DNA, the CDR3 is TGTGCCAGCAGCCGCACAGGGGGCGGGACTGAAGCTTTCTTT. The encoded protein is CASSRTGGGTEAFF.

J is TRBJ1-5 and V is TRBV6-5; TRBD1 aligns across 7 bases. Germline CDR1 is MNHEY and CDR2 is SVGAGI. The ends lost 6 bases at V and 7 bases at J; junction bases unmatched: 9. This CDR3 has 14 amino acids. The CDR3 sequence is CASRKSTGVQPQHF. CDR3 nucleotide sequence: TGTGCCAGCAGAAAGTCTACAGGGGTCCAGCCCCAGCATTTT.

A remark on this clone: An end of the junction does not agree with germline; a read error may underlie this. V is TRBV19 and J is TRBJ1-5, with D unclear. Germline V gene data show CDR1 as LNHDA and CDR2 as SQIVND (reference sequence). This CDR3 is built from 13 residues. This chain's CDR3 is CASSLDYNQPQHF. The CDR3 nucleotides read TGTGCCAGTAGTTTAGACTATAATCAGCCCCAGCATTTT. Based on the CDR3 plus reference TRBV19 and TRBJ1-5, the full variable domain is DGGITQSPKYLFRKEGQNVTLSCEQNLNHDAMYWYRQDPGQGLRLIYYSQIVNDFQKGDIAEGYSVSREKKESFPLTVTSAQKNPTAFYLCASSLDYNQPQHFGDGTRLSIL.

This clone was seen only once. The chain's CDR3 is CASSIARTGGVSGNTIYF. The CDR3 bases are TGTGCCAGTAGTATAGCTCGCACAGGGGGCGTCTCTGGAAACACCATATATTTT. The chain carries TRBV19 and TRBJ1-3; 9 nucleotides line up with TRBD1. In germline, CDR1 is LNHDA, CDR2 SQIVND (reference sequence). This CDR3 is 18 amino acids long. With 1 base clipped from V and 0 bases from J, the junction kept 7 bases outside the gene matches. Full variable domain (remainder filled in from reference TRBV19 and TRBJ1-3): DGGITQSPKYLFRKEGQNVTLSCEQNLNHDAMYWYRQDPGQGLRLIYYSQIVNDFQKGDIAEGYSVSREKKESFPLTVTSAQKNPTAFYLCASSIARTGGVSGNTIYFGEGSWLTVV.

The DNA of the CDR3 is TGTGCCAGCAGCCCTATACTCTCCTATAATGAAAAACTGTTTTTT. Translation: CASSPILSYNEKLFF. The V and J genes are TRBV5-5 and TRBJ1-4; no reliable D call. The V end was cut by 4 bases, the J end by 4 bases, with 14 bases between. CDR3 length: 15 residues. Germline V gene lookup returns CDR1 SGHKS and CDR2 YYEKEE (reference sequence).

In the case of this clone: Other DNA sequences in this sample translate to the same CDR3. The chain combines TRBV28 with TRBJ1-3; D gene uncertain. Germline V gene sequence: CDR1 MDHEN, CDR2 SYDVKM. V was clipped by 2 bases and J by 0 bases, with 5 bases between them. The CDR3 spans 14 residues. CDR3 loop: CASSLPGSGNTIYF. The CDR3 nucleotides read TGTGCCAGCAGTTTACCGGGCTCTGGAAACACCATATATTTT.

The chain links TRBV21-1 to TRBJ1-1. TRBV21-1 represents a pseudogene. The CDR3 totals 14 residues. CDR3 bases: TGTGCCAGCAGCGAGACACTCCCGGGGGCTGAAGCTTTCTTT. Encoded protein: CASSETLPGAEAFF.

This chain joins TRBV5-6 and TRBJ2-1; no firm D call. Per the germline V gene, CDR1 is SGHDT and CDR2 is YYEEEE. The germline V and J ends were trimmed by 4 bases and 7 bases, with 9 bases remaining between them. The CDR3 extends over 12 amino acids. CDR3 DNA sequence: TGTGCCAGCAGCCTCTACTTGAATGAGCAGTTCTTC. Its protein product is CASSLYLNEQFF.

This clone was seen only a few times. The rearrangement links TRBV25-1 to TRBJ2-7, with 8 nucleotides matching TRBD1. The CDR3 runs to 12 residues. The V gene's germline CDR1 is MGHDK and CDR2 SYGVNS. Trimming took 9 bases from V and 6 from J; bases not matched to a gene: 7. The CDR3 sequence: CASDQGAGEQYF. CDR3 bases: TGTGCCAGTGATCAGGGGGCCGGCGAGCAGTACTTC.